The clone carrying this T cell receptor (beta chain) was found a few times. Its specificity is not known. The data derive from a study of CD8 T cells in ankylosing spondylitis. Study outcomes and limitations: Disease-linked clones reportedly showed significant enrichment in matched ankylosing spondylitis synovial fluid. A TCR beta motif of several highly homologous variants seemed to mark ankylosing spondylitis blood.

Scientists made TCR beta libraries using quantitative 5'-RACE with molecular barcodes. TCRdb used MiXCR to reprocess the 5' RACE reads, holding one entry per CDR3 protein. The data hold under 850,000 distinct CDR3 sequences, with around 20% observed a single time. The CDR3 sequence is 16 residues long. The germline V gene encodes CDR1 ENHRY and CDR2 SYGVKD. V was trimmed by 0 bases and J by 5 bases, leaving 16 bases between them. This chain links TRBV10-3 with TRBJ2-5; possible D gene TRBD2, 6 bases. The sequencing input was blood, either unsorted or a sorted T cell fraction (not recorded which). The TCR sequence derives from a male donor with ankylosing spondylitis. The CDR3 DNA reads TGTGCCATCAGTGAGTCGGCGGGGCTAGCCGAGGAGACCCAGTACTTC. This gives the protein CAISESAGLAEETQYF.